This T cell receptor beta chain was obtained from a study of T-cell memory formation after mild COVID-19. V lost 2 bases to trimming and J lost 8 bases; unmatched junction nucleotides: 8. In germline, CDR1 is DFQATT, CDR2 SNEGSKA (reference sequence). The CDR3 is 15 amino acids. TCRdb used MiXCR to reprocess the 5' RACE reads, holding one entry per CDR3 protein. The sample records approximately 190,000 distinct CDR3 sequences, around 16% being singletons. This clonotype was detected only a few times. This chain connects TRBV20-1 to TRBJ2-1; 11 bases are a match to TRBD1. Sequencing was done on a sample of PBMCs or a T cell subset sorted from them (not recorded which). The sequence was collected from an adult woman who had mild COVID-19 (a few samples of this study predate the infection). Cell type and time point are not known. CDR3 protein: CSARHRDRGFDEQFF. CDR3 DNA: TGCAGTGCTAGACACCGGGACAGGGGGTTCGATGAGCAGTTCTTC.